These 17 T cell receptor beta chains share one sample of origin, sequenced in a study of neoadjuvant anti-PD-1 for oral cavity cancer. TCRdb's table, derived via immunoSEQ multiplex PCR, lists solely in-frame clones and lacks some. The table shows about 68,000 clones, with about 85% occurring only once. Time point indicated: after neoadjuvant nivolumab, at surgical resection. Sequenced here: PBMCs, sampled after nivolumab (anti-PD-1) treatment. These receptors were obtained from a person aged 40 to 85 with oral cavity squamous cell carcinoma.

The chain combines TRBV20-1 with TRBJ2-7, with a weak D call TRBD2 (6 bases). V was shortened by 3 bases and J by 6 bases, with 9 bases between the two germline ends. This CDR3 comprises 11 residues. CDR1 and CDR2 from the germline V gene are DFQATT and SNEGSKA (reference sequence). The DNA for the CDR3 is TGCAGTGCTAGCCGGGACTTCGAGCAGTACTTC. Its protein product is CSASRDFEQYF.

As to this clone: One end of the junction fails to match germline, which may point to a read error. The CDR3 protein is CVSRGPSGPSYNEQFF. CDR3 nucleotide sequence: TGTGTCAGTAGAGGTCCCAGCGGGCCCTCCTACAATGAGCAGTTCTTC. The V call is TRBV19, the J call TRBJ2-1; tentative D call: TRBD2 (6 bases). This CDR3 comprises 16 residues. Per the germline V gene, CDR1 is LNHDA and CDR2 is SQIVND (reference sequence).

The chain is built from TRBV10-1 and TRBJ2-3, with D hard to call. Trimming left V 1 base short and J 8 bases short, with 4 bases between. The CDR3 loop spans 11 amino acids. Germline V lookup: CDR1 WNHNN, CDR2 SYGVQD (reference sequence). The CDR3 protein is CASSEFGTQYF. CDR3 bases: TGCGCCAGCAGTGAGTTTGGTACGCAGTATTTT.

The V gene is TRBV14, the J gene TRBJ2-7, with TRBD2 matching over 10 bases. V lost 4 bases and J lost 4; bases outside the gene matches: 4. The CDR3 consists of 14 residues. Per germline, CDR1 SGHDN and CDR2 FVKESK. CDR3 sequence: CASSLLAGVYEQYF. The CDR3 coding sequence is TGTGCCAGCAGCCTTCTAGCGGGAGTTTACGAGCAGTACTTC.

This clone was seen only once. The CDR3 sequence: CASSGGTSYEQYF. DNA of the CDR3: TGCGCCAGCAGTGGGGGCACGTCCTACGAGCAGTACTTC. V and J are TRBV10-1 and TRBJ2-7; maybe TRBD1 (5 bases). The CDR3 spans 13 residues. Germline CDR1 is WNHNN and CDR2 is SYGVQD (reference sequence). Trimming took off 4 bases at V and 1 base at J, with 8 bases between the two ends.

As for this clone: A junction boundary mismatches the germline segment, possibly from a read error. This same CDR3 is encoded by further DNA sequences in the sample. The chain recombines TRBV6-1 with TRBJ1-5, with D possibly TRBD1 on 5 matching bases. Germline V gene sequence: CDR1 MNHNS, CDR2 SASEGT. CDR3 size: 15 residues. The CDR3 sequence is CASSEDTGSNQPQHF. For the CDR3, the DNA is TGCGCCAGCAGTGAAGACACAGGAAGCAATCAGCCCCAGCATTTT.

The genes are TRBV10-3 and TRBJ2-3, with D possibly matching TRBD2 (5 bases). Trimming pared 10 bases from V and 5 bases from J, leaving 13 bases between. Germline values: CDR1 ENHRY, CDR2 SYGVKD. CDR3 length equals 12 residues. This CDR3 is CATRLLGDTQYF. CDR3 sequence (DNA): TGTGCCACTCGACTACTGGGAGATACGCAGTATTTT.

The rearrangement joins TRBV10-3 to TRBJ1-1, with D unclear. CDR3 length: 14 amino acids. In germline, CDR1 is ENHRY, CDR2 SYGVKD. The V gene lost 0 bases and the J gene lost 1 base, with 6 bases spanning the gap. The CDR3 loop is CAISESRENTEAFF. DNA for the CDR3: TGTGCCATCAGTGAGTCGAGGGAGAACACTGAAGCTTTCTTT.

The rearrangement joins TRBV4-1 to TRBJ2-3; 10 bases align to TRBD2. The CDR3 is 16 amino acids. Germline V gene lookup returns CDR1 MGHRA and CDR2 YSYEKL. Losses at the gene ends were 5 bases for V and 5 bases for J; bases not matched to a gene: 10. CDR3 residues: CASSRLAGASGDTQYF. CDR3 nucleotides: TGCGCCAGCAGCAGGCTAGCGGGGGCGTCGGGAGATACGCAGTATTTT.

The chain recombines TRBV20-1 with TRBJ1-2; maybe TRBD1 (5 bases). The germline V and J ends were trimmed by 8 bases and 3 bases, with 10 bases remaining between them. From germline, CDR1 is DFQATT and CDR2 SNEGSKA (reference sequence). This CDR3 is built from 11 residues. The CDR3 spells CSPGTDYGYTF. The CDR3 DNA sequence: TGCAGTCCTGGGACGGACTATGGCTACACCTTC.

The chain joins TRBV6-5 to TRBJ2-1; D tentatively fits TRBD1 or TRBD2 (5 bases each). Trimming pared 0 bases from V and 10 bases from J, leaving 7 bases between. Germline V gene data show CDR1 as MNHEY and CDR2 as SVGAGI. This CDR3 region has 12 residues. The CDR3 region is CASSYSGDEQFF. CDR3 DNA: TGTGCCAGCAGTTACTCCGGGGACGAGCAGTTCTTC.

The table lists this clone with a few counts. The rearrangement joins TRBV5-1 to TRBJ2-2; D is undetermined. This CDR3 is built from 14 residues. V was trimmed by 2 bases and J by 5 bases, leaving 10 bases between them. Per germline, CDR1 SGHRS and CDR2 YFSETQ. CDR3 residues: CASSFEGDTGELFF. The CDR3 nucleotides read TGCGCCAGCAGCTTCGAAGGAGATACCGGGGAGCTGTTTTTT.

This clone was detected once. The chain carries TRBV5-1 and TRBJ2-5; 11 nucleotides agree with TRBD1. Germline CDR1 and CDR2: SGHRS and YFSETQ. There are 14 residues in the CDR3. J gave up 4 bases and V 4 bases, and 3 bases lay outside the gene matches. CDR3 region: CASSRDRGVETQYF. CDR3 coding DNA: TGCGCCAGCAGCCGGGACAGGGGGGTAGAGACCCAGTACTTC.

The table lists this clone with a few counts. This chain uses TRBV28 with TRBJ1-2, with TRBD1 as a possible D gene (5 bases). V dropped 4 bases and J dropped 1 base, with 10 bases sitting between them. The germline CDR1 and CDR2 sequences are MDHEN and SYDVKM. CDR3 length: 14 amino acids. Here the CDR3 reads CASSSPQGNYGYTF. In nucleotides, the CDR3 is TGTGCCAGCAGTTCCCCGCAGGGTAACTATGGCTACACCTTC.

This chain links TRBV7-6 with TRBJ1-1; D not certain. V was cut by 6 bases and J by 2 bases, with 13 bases left in between. There are 14 residues in the CDR3. CDR1 is SGHVS and CDR2 is FNYEAQ in the germline V gene. CDR3 coding DNA: TGTGCCAGCAGTTACACCGGCCAAAACACTGAAGCTTTCTTT. Protein: CASSYTGQNTEAFF.

The chain couples TRBV15 to TRBJ2-2, with a weak D call TRBD2 (6 bases). Germline CDR1 is LNHNV and CDR2 is YYDKDF (reference sequence). The V and J ends lost 1 base and 5 bases respectively, with 14 bases between them. The CDR3 has 16 residues. The CDR3 nucleotides read TGTGCCACCAGCAGAGGTGCGGGGACGGGGACCGGGGAGCTGTTTTTT. This gives the protein CATSRGAGTGTGELFF.

The J gene is TRBJ1-1, the V gene TRBV27; D gene unclear. The CDR3 totals 15 residues. V dropped 4 bases and J dropped 4 bases, with 16 bases sitting between them. Per germline, CDR1 MNHEY and CDR2 SMNVEV (reference sequence). DNA for the CDR3: TGTGCCAGCAGTTCGCCAGGTAACTGGGGCACTGAAGCTTTCTTT. It is translated as CASSSPGNWGTEAFF.